This T cell receptor beta chain originates from a study of blood T cell repertoires in COVID-19. Germline V gene lookup returns CDR1 LNHDA and CDR2 SQIVND (reference sequence). The CDR3 is made up of 15 amino acids. V gave up 6 bases and J gave up 7 bases; unmatched junction bases: 11. Clones were sequenced by immunoSEQ multiplex PCR, and TCRdb holds only the in-frame ones, with some missing. The sample holds 250,000 or so clones, roughly 86% seen once. V gene TRBV19 combines with J gene TRBJ1-5; TRBD1 agrees at 8 bases. The material sequenced was peripheral blood. The TCR was taken from a woman aged 55 to 70 with COVID-19, enrolled during active disease. The CDR3 is CASRTRAGGVQPQHF. CDR3 in DNA: TGTGCCAGTAGAACAAGGGCAGGGGGCGTCCAGCCCCAGCATTTT.